Presented here are 21 T cell receptor beta chains from one specimen sequenced in a study of T cell clonality in common variable immunodeficiency. Study observations and caveats: In common variable immunodeficiency, TCR beta chains reportedly carried fewer deletions and N-nucleotide insertions.

Measured with immunoSEQ multiplex PCR; TCRdb has only the in-frame clones, and not every one. The specimen gives roughly 14,000 clones without singletons; the ten biggest hold more than 7.5%. No antigen is known for these receptors. Sequenced sample: peripheral blood mononuclear cells. Receptors were obtained from a human donor with common variable immunodeficiency.

Notes on this clone: The missing CDR3 end, 3 residues past where the read stops, is filled in from the germline J gene. The chain employs TRBV6-4 and TRBJ1-6; 11 nucleotides line up with TRBD1. The length of the CDR3 is 20 residues. Germline values: CDR1 MRHNA, CDR2 SNTAGT. V was pared by 2 bases and J by 1 base, with 10 bases of the junction left unmatched. CDR3 bases read: TGTGCCAGCAGTGACGAGGGGGACAGGGGGGCAACTTCCTATAATTCACCC. Translated, it gives CASSDEGDRGATSYNSP. The CDR3 reads in full as CASSDEGDRGATSYNSPLHF.

Concerning this clone: The missing CDR3 end, 3 residues past where the read stops, is filled in from the germline J gene. The gene calls are TRBV7-2 and TRBJ2-7; TRBD2 agrees at 10 bases. V lost 5 bases, J lost 2 bases, and 6 bases stayed unmatched. This CDR3 comprises 15 residues. Germline CDR1 is SGHTA and CDR2 is FQGNSA. The CDR3 DNA, read in part, is TGTGCCAGCAGCAAACAGCGGGGGGGCACCTACGAG. Residues: CASSKQRGGTYE. The full CDR3 reads CASSKQRGGTYEQYF.

On this clone: The missing CDR3 end, 3 residues past where the read stops, is filled in from the germline J gene. The J gene is TRBJ2-3, the V gene TRBV19, with 8 bases identical to TRBD1. The CDR3 totals 14 residues. V lost 7 bases to trimming and J lost 1 base; unmatched junction nucleotides: 4. Germline V gene sequence: CDR1 LNHDA, CDR2 SQIVND (reference sequence). CDR3 in amino acids: CASTPTGGTDTQYF. CDR3 bases read: TGTGCCAGTACTCCGACAGGGGGCACAGATACG. Variable domain in full (rest from reference TRBV19 and TRBJ2-3): DGGITQSPKYLFRKEGQNVTLSCEQNLNHDAMYWYRQDPGQGLRLIYYSQIVNDFQKGDIAEGYSVSREKKESFPLTVTSAQKNPTAFYLCASTPTGGTDTQYFGPGTRLTVL.

This clone was counted between two and nine times. The covered CDR3 bases are TGTGCCAGCAGCGGTAGGCCGACAGGGAACTATGGC. Translation gives CASSGRPTGNYG. The CDR3 reads in full as CASSGRPTGNYGYTF. V gene TRBV7-2 combines with J gene TRBJ1-2; 7 bases align to TRBD1. The CDR3 goes on 3 residues after the read ends, and that part is filled in from the germline J gene. J lost 2 bases, V lost 5 bases, and 8 bases had no gene match. The length of the CDR3 is 15 residues. Germline assignment: CDR1 SGHTA and CDR2 FQGNSA. The full variable domain, rest sourced from reference TRBV7-2 and TRBJ1-2, is GAGVSQSPSNKVTEKGKDVELRCDPISGHTALYWYRQSLGQGLEFLIYFQGNSAPDKSGLPSDRFSAERTGGSVSTLTIQRTQQEDSAVYLCASSGRPTGNYGYTFGSGTRLTVV.

Of note for this clone: The read ends 3 residues before the CDR3 terminus; that terminus is restored from the germline J gene. V gene TRBV19 combines with J gene TRBJ2-3, with 8 bases identical to TRBD1. J lost 4 bases, V lost 5 bases, and 5 bases had no gene match. CDR3 length equals 14 residues. Germline CDR1 reads LNHDA; CDR2 reads SQIVND (reference sequence). The CDR3 bases that were read are TGTGCCAGTAGTGTCAAACAGGGGGCAGATACG. Encoded protein: CASSVKQGADT. The whole CDR3 reads CASSVKQGADTQYF.

This clone has only a few counts. The CDR3 spells CASSLVAGGGETQYF. The covered CDR3 bases are TGTGCCAGCAGCTTAGTGGCGGGGGGGGGTGAGACC. This chain connects TRBV7-9 to TRBJ2-5; 9 bases agree with TRBD2. The CDR3 end lies 3 residues beyond the end of the read and is filled in from the germline J gene. This CDR3 is built from 15 residues. J was trimmed by 5 bases and V by 1 base; bases with no gene match: 5. Per the germline V gene, CDR1 is SEHNR and CDR2 is FQNEAQ (reference sequence).

This clone was detected only a few times. The read terminates 3 residues before the CDR3 end, so the remaining end is supplied by the germline J gene. The chain joins TRBV18 to TRBJ2-7; D is possibly TRBD1 (5 bases). CDR1 KGHSH and CDR2 LQKENI come from the germline V gene. Trimming left V 3 bases short and J 2 bases short, with 14 bases between. The CDR3 length is 15 residues. The CDR3 spells CASSPQPRETYEQYF. CDR3 DNA (partial): TGTGCCAGCTCACCCCAGCCCAGGGAAACCTACGAG.

Comment on this clone: Read sequence stops 3 residues before the CDR3 end, and the germline J gene provides the missing end. J is TRBJ1-1 and V is TRBV30; D is uncertain. The germline CDR1 and CDR2 sequences are GTSNPN and SVGIG (reference sequence). Between the trimmed V and J ends, which lost 1 base and 5 bases, there was a span of 17 bases. The CDR3 is 15 residues long. CDR3 DNA, as far as it was read: TGTGCCTGGAGTGAAAGGGTTAGCGGGATAACTGAA. It yields the protein CAWSERVSGITE. The CDR3 in full is CAWSERVSGITEAFF.

This clone was seen a handful of times. The read falls 3 residues short of the CDR3 end, and the missing part is taken from the germline J gene. The V call is TRBV7-9, the J call TRBJ1-6; 8 nucleotides align to TRBD1. The CDR3 consists of 14 residues. Germline V gene data show CDR1 as SEHNR and CDR2 as FQNEAQ (reference sequence). Unmatched junction bases numbered 6, after V lost 4 bases and J lost 10 bases. CDR3 sequence reads: CASSYGQGGSPLHF. The sequenced CDR3 bases are TGTGCCAGCAGCTACGGACAGGGTGGCTCACCC.

This clone was counted a few times. The read finishes 3 residues shy of the CDR3 end, and the germline J gene is used to complete it. The V gene is TRBV19, the J gene TRBJ2-2, with D maybe TRBD1 (6 bases). CDR3 length equals 17 residues. Germline-derived CDR1 and CDR2 are LNHDA and SQIVND (reference sequence). V lost 6 bases and J 3 bases, leaving 20 bases between the germline ends. The sequenced part of the CDR3 DNA is TGTGCCAGTAGGCGCTCGACAGGCATGGCCGACACCGGGGAG. This encodes CASRRSTGMADTGE. The CDR3, in full, reads CASRRSTGMADTGELFF.

This clone was picked up a small number of times. The CDR3 end lies 3 residues beyond the end of the read and is filled in from the germline J gene. The J gene is TRBJ1-1, the V gene TRBV5-1, with a possible D match to TRBD1 (5 bases). V lost 0 bases and J 4 bases, leaving 10 bases between the germline ends. This CDR3 has 14 amino acids. Germline CDR1 and CDR2: SGHRS and YFSETQ. CDR3 loop: CASSLVRAGTEAFF. The sequenced CDR3 bases are TGCGCCAGCAGCTTGGTCAGGGCTGGCACTGAA.

This clone was counted a few times. CDR3 DNA (partial): TGTGCCAGTTCGAAAGGACAGGGCGGGTACGAG. This codes for CASSKGQGGYE. The full CDR3 reads CASSKGQGGYEQYF. The rearrangement joins TRBV19 to TRBJ2-7; 8 bases fit TRBD1. The CDR3 goes on 3 residues after the read ends, and that part is filled in from the germline J gene. V lost 8 bases to trimming and J lost 4 bases; unmatched junction nucleotides: 10. The CDR3 consists of 14 residues. Germline values: CDR1 LNHDA, CDR2 SQIVND (reference sequence).

In regard to this clone: The read terminates 3 residues ahead of where the CDR3 ends, so the germline J gene completes it. V is TRBV7-9 and J is TRBJ1-6; D is perhaps TRBD1 (5 bases). The CDR3 totals 14 residues. With 0 bases removed from V and 7 bases from J, the gap between germline ends came to 7 bases. The V gene's germline CDR1 is SEHNR and CDR2 FQNEAQ (reference sequence). The sequenced part of the CDR3 DNA is TGTGCCAGCAGCTTAGCGGGGGGAAATTCACCC. It yields the protein CASSLAGGNSP. The full-length CDR3 reads as CASSLAGGNSPLHF.

This clone was found a few times. The CDR3 end is not reached by the read, which stops 3 residues before it; the germline J gene fills it in. The chain uses TRBV30 and TRBJ1-6, with D possibly matching TRBD1 (6 bases). Germline values: CDR1 GTSNPN, CDR2 SVGIG (reference sequence). Trimming removed 4 bases from V and 11 bases from J, with 15 bases in between. The CDR3 sequence is 13 residues long. The CDR3 sequence is CAWTGGRITPLHF. The sequenced CDR3 bases are TGTGCCTGGACGGGGGGGCGGATAACACCC.

Concerning this clone: Read data end 3 residues before the CDR3 end; the end is taken from the germline J gene. The chain carries TRBV29-1 and TRBJ2-7, with 8 bases that match TRBD1. The CDR3 loop spans 14 amino acids. CDR1 is SQVTM and CDR2 is ANQGSEA in the germline V gene. V shed 3 bases, J shed 4 bases, and the junction held 8 bases outside the gene matches. The DNA read from the CDR3 is TGCAGCGTTGAGTCAGGGGGCGCCGGTTACGAG. As protein: CSVESGGAGYE. The entire CDR3 is CSVESGGAGYEQYF.

This clone has more than one count but fewer than ten. An end of the junction does not agree with germline; a read error may underlie this. The CDR3 end is not reached by the read, which stops 3 residues before it; the germline J gene fills it in. This chain joins TRBV7-7 and TRBJ2-7; D perhaps matches TRBD1 (6 bases). Looked up from germline, CDR1 is SSHAT and CDR2 is FNYEAQ (reference sequence). The CDR3 is made up of 14 amino acids. The sequenced part of the CDR3 DNA is TGTGCTAGCAGCTTAGGTCTCAGGGGCTACGAG. This encodes CASSLGLRGYE. The CDR3 as a whole reads CASSLGLRGYEQYF.

A few counts support this clone. From the germline J gene comes the end of the CDR3, since the read stops 3 residues before it. The V call is TRBV18, the J call TRBJ2-1; maybe TRBD1 (6 bases). This CDR3 is built from 18 residues. V lost 0 bases and J lost 2, with 17 bases in between. The V gene's germline CDR1 is KGHSH and CDR2 LQKENI. The sequenced part of the CDR3 DNA is TGTGCCAGCTCACCACCGATGGGGGCGGGTTCCACCTACAATGAG. As protein: CASSPPMGAGSTYNE. The full CDR3 sequence reads CASSPPMGAGSTYNEQFF.

This clone was picked up a small number of times. The CDR3 goes on 3 residues after the read ends, and that part is filled in from the germline J gene. The chain combines TRBV7-3 with TRBJ2-2; maybe TRBD2 (5 bases). The germline V and J ends were trimmed by 5 bases and 2 bases, with 9 bases remaining between them. CDR1 and CDR2 from the germline V gene are SGHTA and FQGTGA. The CDR3 runs 14 residues. The CDR3 here is CASSVLANTGELFF. The sequenced part of the CDR3 DNA is TGTGCCAGCAGCGTTCTAGCTAACACCGGGGAG.

This clone was observed a handful of times. The CDR3 goes on 3 residues after the read ends, and that part is filled in from the germline J gene. The J gene is TRBJ2-1, the V gene TRBV7-9; maybe TRBD1 (6 bases). CDR3 size: 14 residues. Germline V CDR1 and CDR2: SEHNR, FQNEAQ (reference sequence). Between the trimmed V and J ends, which lost 7 bases and 3 bases, there was a span of 13 bases. The CDR3 sequence is CASNGQGFYNEQFF. CDR3 bases read: TGTGCCAGCAATGGGCAGGGGTTCTACAATGAG.

This clone occurred a few times. The CDR3 is cut off 3 residues early in the read; its end comes from the germline J gene. The rearrangement links TRBV6-2 or TRBV6-3 to TRBJ2-6, with a tentative D call TRBD1 (5 bases). CDR1 and CDR2 from the germline V gene are MNHEY and SVGEGT. CDR3 size: 14 residues. The V end was cut by 6 bases, the J end by 1 base, with 7 bases between. The CDR3 protein is CASRGVSGANVLTF. The DNA read from the CDR3 is TGTGCCAGCAGAGGGGTATCTGGGGCCAACGTC.

Note on this clone: The CDR3 end lies 3 residues beyond the end of the read and is filled in from the germline J gene. V gene TRBV7-1 combines with J gene TRBJ2-3; 8 bases fit TRBD2. TRBV7-1 is reported as an ORF; its role is uncertain. The CDR3 is made up of 20 amino acids. The V segment lost 3 bases and the J segment 6 bases; nucleotides outside the gene matches: 23. CDR3 DNA (partial): TGTGCCAGCAGCTCCTCCCTCCGAGCGGGGGACGGTCGTCTACGGGATACG. Amino acids: CASSSSLRAGDGRLRDT. In full, the CDR3 is CASSSSLRAGDGRLRDTQYF.